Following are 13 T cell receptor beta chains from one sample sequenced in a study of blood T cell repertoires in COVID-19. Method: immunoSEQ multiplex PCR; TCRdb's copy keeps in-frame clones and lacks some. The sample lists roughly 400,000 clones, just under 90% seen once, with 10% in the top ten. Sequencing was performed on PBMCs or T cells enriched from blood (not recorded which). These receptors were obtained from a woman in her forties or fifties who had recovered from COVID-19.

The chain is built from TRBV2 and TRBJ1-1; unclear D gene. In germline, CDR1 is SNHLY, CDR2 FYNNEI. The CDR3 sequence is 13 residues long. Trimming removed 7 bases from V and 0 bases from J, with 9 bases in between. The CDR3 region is CASKAAVNTEAFF. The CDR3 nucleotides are TGTGCCAGCAAGGCCGCGGTGAACACTGAAGCTTTCTTT. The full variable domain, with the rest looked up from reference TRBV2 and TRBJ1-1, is EPEVTQTPSHQVTQMGQEVILRCVPISNHLYFYWYRQILGQKVEFLVSFYNNEISEKSEIFDDQFSVERPDGSNFTLKIRSTKLEDSAMYFCASKAAVNTEAFFGQGTRLTVV.

CDR3 DNA: TGTGCCAGCAGCTGGACAGTGAACACTGAAGCTTTCTTT. The encoded protein is CASSWTVNTEAFF. This rearrangement joins TRBV5-6 to TRBJ1-1; TRBD1 might be the D (6 bases). Germline CDR1 reads SGHDT; CDR2 reads YYEEEE. This CDR3 region has 13 residues. V lost 3 bases to trimming and J lost 0 bases, with 6 bases between them.

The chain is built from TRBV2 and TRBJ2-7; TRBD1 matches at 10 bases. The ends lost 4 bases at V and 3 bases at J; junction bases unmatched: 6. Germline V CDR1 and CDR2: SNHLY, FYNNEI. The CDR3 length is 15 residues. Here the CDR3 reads CASSGFGTGDYEQYF. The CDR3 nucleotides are TGTGCCAGCAGTGGGTTCGGGACAGGGGACTACGAGCAGTACTTC.

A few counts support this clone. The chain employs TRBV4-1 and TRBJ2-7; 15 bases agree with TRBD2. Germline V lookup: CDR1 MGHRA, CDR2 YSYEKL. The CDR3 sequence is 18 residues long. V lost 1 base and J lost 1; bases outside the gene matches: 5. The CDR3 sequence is CASSQGTSGGATSYEQYF. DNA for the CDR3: TGCGCCAGCAGCCAAGGGACTAGCGGGGGGGCAACGTCCTACGAGCAGTACTTC.

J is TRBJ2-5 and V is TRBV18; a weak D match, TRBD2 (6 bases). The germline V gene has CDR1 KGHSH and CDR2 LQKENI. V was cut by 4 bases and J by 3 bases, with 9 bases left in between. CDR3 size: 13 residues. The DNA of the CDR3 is TGTGCCAGCTCACAGACTAGAGAAGAGACCCAGTACTTC. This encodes CASSQTREETQYF.

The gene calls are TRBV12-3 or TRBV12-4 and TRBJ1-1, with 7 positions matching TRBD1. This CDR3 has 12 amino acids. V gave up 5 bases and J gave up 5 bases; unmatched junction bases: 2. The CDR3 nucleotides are TGTGCCAGCAGTCCCAGGGGGACTGAAGCTTTCTTT. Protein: CASSPRGTEAFF.

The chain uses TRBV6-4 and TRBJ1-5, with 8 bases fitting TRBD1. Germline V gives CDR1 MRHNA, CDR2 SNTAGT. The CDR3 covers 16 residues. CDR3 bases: TGTGGCGGCTCGGACAGGGACCCATATAGCAATCAGCCCCAGCATTTT. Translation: CGGSDRDPYSNQPQHF.

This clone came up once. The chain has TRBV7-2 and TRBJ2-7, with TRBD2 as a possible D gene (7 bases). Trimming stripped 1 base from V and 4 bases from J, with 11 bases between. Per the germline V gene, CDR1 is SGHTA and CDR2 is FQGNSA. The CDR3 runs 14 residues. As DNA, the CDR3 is TGTGCCAGCAGCTTAGGAGGGGGGGCTTACGAGCAGTACTTC. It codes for CASSLGGGAYEQYF. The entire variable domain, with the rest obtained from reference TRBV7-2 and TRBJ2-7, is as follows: GAGVSQSPSNKVTEKGKDVELRCDPISGHTALYWYRQSLGQGLEFLIYFQGNSAPDKSGLPSDRFSAERTGGSVSTLTIQRTQQEDSAVYLCASSLGGGAYEQYFGPGTRLTVT.

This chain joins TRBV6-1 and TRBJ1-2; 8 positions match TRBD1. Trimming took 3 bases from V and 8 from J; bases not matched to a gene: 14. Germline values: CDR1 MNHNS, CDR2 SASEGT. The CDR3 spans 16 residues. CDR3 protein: CASSDVGGATGVGYTF. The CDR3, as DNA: TGTGCCAGCAGTGATGTCGGAGGGGCGACAGGGGTAGGCTACACCTTC.

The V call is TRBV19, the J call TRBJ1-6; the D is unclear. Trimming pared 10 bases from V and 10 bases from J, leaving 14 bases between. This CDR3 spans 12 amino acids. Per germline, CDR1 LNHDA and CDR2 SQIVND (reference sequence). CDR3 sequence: CAKRAPCSPLHF. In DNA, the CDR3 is TGTGCCAAGCGGGCCCCATGCTCACCCCTCCACTTT.

Written as DNA, the CDR3 is TGTGCCAGCAGGTCCCCGTGGGGGGAGGGGAGAAGCGGAGGGACGCAGTATTTT. It translates to CASRSPWGEGRSGGTQYF. The chain uses TRBV28 and TRBJ2-3, with 7 positions matching TRBD2. Unmatched junction bases numbered 24, after V lost 6 bases and J lost 9 bases. Germline values: CDR1 MDHEN, CDR2 SYDVKM. The CDR3 is 18 amino acids.

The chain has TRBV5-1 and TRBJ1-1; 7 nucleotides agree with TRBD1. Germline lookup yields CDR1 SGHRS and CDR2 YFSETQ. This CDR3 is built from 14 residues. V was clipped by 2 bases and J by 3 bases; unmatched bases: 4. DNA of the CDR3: TGCGCCAGCAGCTTCTTTGGGACAGACACTGAAGCTTTCTTT. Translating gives CASSFFGTDTEAFF.

The CDR3 sequence is CASSYDQGDYGYTF. The CDR3 DNA reads as TGTGCCAGCAGTTACGACCAGGGGGACTATGGCTACACCTTC. The V and J genes are TRBV6-5 and TRBJ1-2, with 7 bases matching TRBD1. Germline V lookup: CDR1 MNHEY, CDR2 SVGAGI. The CDR3 consists of 14 residues. Unmatched junction bases numbered 3, after V lost 2 bases and J lost 3 bases.